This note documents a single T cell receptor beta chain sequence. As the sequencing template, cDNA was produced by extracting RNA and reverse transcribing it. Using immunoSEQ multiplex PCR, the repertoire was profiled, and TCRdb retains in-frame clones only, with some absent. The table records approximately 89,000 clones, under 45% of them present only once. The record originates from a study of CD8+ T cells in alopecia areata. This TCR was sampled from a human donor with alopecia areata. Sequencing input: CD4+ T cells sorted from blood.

CDR3 sequence reads: CASSYSGGEYNEQFF. The CDR3 DNA reads TGTGCCAGCAGTTACTCGGGAGGTGAATACAATGAGCAGTTCTTC. V and J are TRBV6-5 and TRBJ2-1; TRBD2 might be the D (6 bases). Germline V gene lookup returns CDR1 MNHEY and CDR2 SVGAGI. This CDR3 region has 15 residues. V was trimmed by 0 bases and J by 4 bases, leaving 10 bases between them.